These T cell receptor beta chains were read from a single sample in a study of blood T cell repertoires in COVID-19. Profiled with immunoSEQ multiplex PCR; TCRdb holds only in-frame clones, not every one. The table shows just over 95,000 clones, with 82% occurring only once. The sequenced material came from peripheral blood. These receptor sequences come from a man aged 80 or over with acute or convalescent COVID-19. The CDR3 runs from the conserved cysteine through the conserved F or W. The D gene is left open where the match is weak. Rows give clone size only sometimes, using once, few, many, or a class for an expanded clone.

CDR3 length	V gene	D gene	J gene	clone size	CDR3 protein	CDR3 DNA
16	TRBV7-2	TRBD1	TRBJ1-6	.	CASSLGSRDRGSPLHF	TGTGCCAGCAGCTTAGGTAGCCGGGACAGGGGTTCACCCCTCCACTTT
17	TRBV7-2	.	TRBJ1-2	.	CASSSYGGAQANYGYTF	TGTGCCAGCAGCTCATACGGAGGGGCCCAAGCTAACTATGGCTACACCTTC
12	TRBV5-1	.	TRBJ2-7	.	CASSQDSYEQYF	TGCGCCAGCAGCCAGGACTCGTACGAGCAGTACTTC
14	TRBV7-8	.	TRBJ1-3	few	CASSPGGNGNTIYF	TGTGCCAGCAGCCCCGGAGGGAACGGAAACACCATATATTTT
15	TRBV7-2	.	TRBJ2-3	.	CASSLATGSTDTQYF	TGTGCCAGCAGCTTAGCGACAGGTAGCACAGATACGCAGTATTTT
12	TRBV10-3	.	TRBJ2-1	.	CAVGTRPNEQFF	TGTGCCGTTGGCACCCGCCCCAATGAGCAGTTCTTC
14	TRBV28	.	TRBJ1-5	.	CASSSLSSNQPQHF	TGTGCCAGCAGTTCCCTGAGTAGCAATCAGCCCCAGCATTTT
16	TRBV11-3	.	TRBJ2-5	once	CASSRRTMGSQETQYF	TGTGCCAGCAGCCGACGGACTATGGGGTCACAAGAGACCCAGTACTTC
14	TRBV5-4	.	TRBJ2-7	once	CASSFDRLSYEQYF	TGTGCCAGCAGCTTCGACAGACTCTCCTACGAGCAGTACTTC
14	TRBV2	TRBD2	TRBJ2-1	.	CASSVQRGFFEQFF	TGTGCCAGCAGTGTCCAGCGGGGCTTTTTTGAGCAGTTCTTC
13	TRBV5-1	.	TRBJ1-5	.	CASSTDSSQPQHF	TGCGCCAGCAGCACTGACAGTTCTCAGCCCCAGCATTTT
12	TRBV19	.	TRBJ2-3	.	CASKRDTDTQYF	TGTGCCAGTAAACGGGACACAGATACGCAGTATTTT
13	TRBV19	.	TRBJ2-7	few	CASSRQTAYEQYF	TGTGCCAGTAGTAGACAGACAGCCTACGAGCAGTACTTC
8	TRBV6-6	.	TRBJ1-2	.	CASSYSYF	TGTGCCAGCAGTTACTCTTATTTC
13	TRBV30	.	TRBJ1-5	.	CAWESGVNQPQHF	TGTGCCTGGGAGTCCGGGGTGAATCAGCCCCAGCATTTT
15	TRBV6-5	TRBD1	TRBJ2-3	few	CASRRLGQGTDTQYF	TGTGCCAGCAGGCGACTGGGACAGGGAACAGATACGCAGTATTTT
14	TRBV5-6	TRBD1	TRBJ1-2	.	CASSLAGQENGYTF	TGTGCCAGCAGCTTGGCGGGACAGGAAAATGGCTACACCTTC
15	TRBV7-2	TRBD1	TRBJ1-5	.	CASSSTGGHHQPQHF	TGTGCCAGCAGCTCGACAGGGGGCCATCATCAGCCCCAGCATTTT
16	TRBV30	.	TRBJ1-5	once	CAWSVPSLPGGQPQHF	TGTGCCTGGAGTGTACCTTCACTCCCCGGTGGTCAGCCCCAGCATTTT
19	TRBV18	TRBD1	TRBJ2-7	.	CASSPLRDKGAQSSYEQYF	TGTGCCAGCTCACCATTACGGGACAAGGGGGCCCAGAGCTCCTACGAGCAGTACTTC
17	TRBV3-1/TRBV3-2	TRBD2	TRBJ2-7	few	CASSQGASGLGAYEQYF	TGTGCCAGCAGCCAAGGGGCTAGCGGGCTTGGGGCTTACGAGCAGTACTTC
15	TRBV30	.	TRBJ2-2	.	CAWSVGGGGTGELFF	TGTGCCTGGAGTGTAGGCGGGGGCGGCACCGGGGAGCTGTTTTTT
14	TRBV6-5	.	TRBJ1-1	once	CASRQYRMNTEAFF	TGTGCCAGCAGGCAATACAGGATGAACACTGAAGCTTTCTTT
14	TRBV6-5	TRBD2	TRBJ2-7	few	CASKTGGVLYEQYF	TGTGCCAGCAAGACCGGGGGGGTTTTATACGAGCAGTACTTC
14	TRBV18	.	TRBJ2-5	once	CASSPDSIQETQYF	TGTGCCAGCTCACCGGACAGCATCCAAGAGACCCAGTACTTC
16	TRBV6-5	TRBD1	TRBJ1-6	few	CASSYTGQGLNSPLHF	TGTGCCAGCAGTTACACCGGACAGGGACTGAATTCACCCCTCCACTTT
14	TRBV19	.	TRBJ2-2	.	CASWDSTNTGELFF	TGTGCCAGCTGGGACTCCACGAACACCGGGGAGCTGTTTTTT